This TCR beta chain was captured by sequencing in a study of a mutant IDH1 vaccine in newly diagnosed glioma. Across the whole study: Commencement of vaccination occurred 4-6 weeks following radiotherapy alone, or concurrently with temozolomide cycles.

The time point: week 23, last vaccination. Doses of 300 ug of mutant IDH1 20-mer peptide were given with topical imiquimod. Measured with immunoSEQ multiplex PCR; TCRdb has only the in-frame clones, and not every one. This table holds tens of thousands of clones, approximately 80% found once. A remark on this clone: Antigen unknown.

The sequences come from PBMCs, collected from a glioma patient whose treatment included an IDH1 peptide vaccine. The receptor's source is a man aged 35-49 years with glioma.

CDR3 sequence reads: CASSPGRGPGNTIYF. For the CDR3, the DNA is TGTGCCAGCAGCCCCGGGAGGGGGCCAGGAAACACCATATATTTT. The chain couples TRBV14 to TRBJ1-3; 7 bases are a match to TRBD1. Germline V gene lookup returns CDR1 SGHDN and CDR2 FVKESK. This CDR3 is built from 15 residues. The junction had 7 bases not matched to a gene; V was cut back by 4 bases and J by 4 bases.